This TCR beta chain was identified during a study of blood T cells in healthy people across ages. As for this clonotype: Its antigen is currently unknown.

Study results and limitations: When set beside aged donors, long-lived donors presented more naive CD4+ cells and higher diversity. Percentage of naive T cells showed a strong correlation with TCR beta diversity.

Through a sample-barcoded 5' primer and a J-beta primer mix, a second PCR was run for 7 to 11 cycles. A single record per CDR3 protein comes from TCRdb applying MiXCR to the 5' RACE reads. Here the sample spans 650,000 to 900,000 distinct CDR3 sequences, 62% being singletons. The V gene's germline CDR1 is SEHNR and CDR2 FQNEAQ (reference sequence). The CDR3 has 15 amino acids. Between the trimmed V and J ends, which lost 8 bases and 2 bases, there was a span of 16 bases. This chain links TRBV7-9 with TRBJ2-1; D is perhaps TRBD1 (6 bases). Sequencing was performed on blood. This sequence originates from a man younger than 45 in good health. This CDR3 is CASHHGTYAYNEQFF. Here the CDR3 DNA reads TGTGCCAGCCACCACGGGACATACGCCTACAATGAGCAGTTCTTC.